The entry that follows covers one T cell receptor beta chain sequence. What it binds is not known. Only in-frame clones appear in the TCRdb table, and some are missing; sequencing was by immunoSEQ multiplex PCR. The data hold roughly 75,000 clones, with just under 85% observed a single time. These donors were members of the roughly 110-subject validation cohort, a group separate from the approximately 670-subject first cohort. The entry originates in a study of cytomegalovirus exposure and HLA in healthy donors. Study summary: It was reported in a later analysis that the same platform had been used for the 120 or so validation repertoires as for the roughly 650 first-cohort repertoires. Study outcomes and limitations: The authors enumerated over 150 TCR beta chains as linked to cytomegalovirus.

Material for sequencing was PBMCs. The receptor's source is a man in his thirties or forties in good health and CMV-seronegative.

CDR3 in DNA: TGCGCCAGCAGCCAAATAATGATTAGCGGGTCGACCTACAATGAGCAGTTCTTC. Protein sequence: CASSQIMISGSTYNEQFF. The chain links TRBV4-3 to TRBJ2-1, with 7 bases lining up with TRBD2. The CDR3 totals 18 residues. The J segment lost 2 bases and the V segment lost 2 bases, leaving 12 bases of the junction unmatched. Germline loops: CDR1 LGHNA, CDR2 YSLEER.